This T cell receptor (beta chain) comes out of a study of OX40 agonist ivuxolimab in advanced cancers. On the study more broadly: Patients were treated with intravenous ivuxolimab, dosed at 0.01 to 10 mg/kg and infused every 2 weeks. Overall study results and limits: Averaged across samples, CD8+ T cells carried more expanded clones than CD4+ did. At 0.1 to 3.0 mg/kg and by week 6, clonal expansion occurred in CD4+ and CD8+ blood T cells.

Trimming took 2 bases from V and 0 from J, leaving 3 bases between them. The length of the CDR3 is 13 residues. Germline lookup yields CDR1 SGHNT and CDR2 YENEEA. The protocol was immunoSEQ multiplex PCR, while the TCRdb copy is restricted to in-frame clones and leaves out a portion. Of approximately 90,000 clones in the sample, around 88% are singletons; the top ten hold roughly 1.4%. A note on this clone: Its matching antigen is unknown.

V usage is TRBV11-3 and J usage is TRBJ2-3; the D is unclear. The clonotype comes from an adult with an advanced solid tumor such as melanoma, head and neck, liver or kidney cancer. Source: CD4+ or CD8+ T cells sorted from blood, taken in a trial of the OX40 agonist ivuxolimab. The CDR3 sequence: CASSLRSTDTQYF. The CDR3 nucleotides are TGTGCCAGCAGCTTACGGAGCACAGATACGCAGTATTTT.